The 23 T cell receptor beta chains below come from one sample, sequenced in a study of T cell repertoires in cytomegalovirus infection. These TCRs are of unknown antigen specificity. TCRdb reprocessed the reads via MiXCR and lists one record per CDR3 protein. The sample has about 130,000 distinct CDR3 sequences; around 30% are singletons. The starting material was CD8+ T cells from cultured PBMCs, obtained from culture after CMV antigen stimulation. The receptor source for this set is a human donor in good health (CMV status not recorded). Some clones in this sample may be carry-over from other donors' samples.

The V gene is TRBV12-5, the J gene TRBJ1-2; D ambiguous. V lost 7 bases, J lost 7 bases, and 28 bases lay in between. This CDR3 is 17 amino acids long. Germline V gives CDR1 LGHNT, CDR2 FRNRAP. This CDR3 is CASAPSLAKGKPTGYTF. CDR3 nucleotides: TGTGCTAGTGCTCCTTCGTTGGCCAAGGGTAAACCGACTGGCTACACCTTC. The full variable domain, completed using reference TRBV12-5 and TRBJ1-2, is DARVTQTPRHKVTEMGQEVTMRCQPILGHNTVFWYRQTMMQGLELLAYFRNRAPLDDSGMPKDRFSAEMPDATLATLKIQPSEPRDSAVYFCASAPSLAKGKPTGYTFGSGTRLTVV.

This chain connects TRBV5-6 to TRBJ1-2, with 7 bases fitting TRBD1. The V gene end was trimmed by 5 bases and the J gene end by 0 bases; junction bases not matched to a gene: 10. The CDR3 has 16 residues. Germline V gives CDR1 SGHDT, CDR2 YYEEEE. CDR3 nucleotide sequence: TGTGCCAGCAGTCTGGACAGGAGGTGGGCTAACTATGGCTACACCTTC. As protein: CASSLDRRWANYGYTF.

The chain links TRBV15 to TRBJ1-1, with TRBD1 matching 7 bases. The CDR3 covers 19 residues. Germline V lookup: CDR1 LNHNV, CDR2 YYDKDF (reference sequence). After removal of 0 bases from V and 2 bases from J, the junction contained 15 bases not matched to a gene. CDR3 sequence reads: CATSRDFGTESPFNTEAFF. The CDR3 coding sequence is TGTGCCACCAGCAGAGATTTTGGGACAGAATCTCCTTTCAACACTGAAGCTTTCTTT.

There are a few counts of this clonotype. The chain combines TRBV7-2 with TRBJ2-5; 7 nucleotides agree with TRBD1. Looked up from germline, CDR1 is SGHTA and CDR2 is FQGNSA. This CDR3 contains 14 residues. Germline trimming cut 4 bases from V and 2 bases from J; bases unmatched to any gene: 4. This CDR3 is CASSWGTEQETQYF. The CDR3 DNA reads as TGTGCCAGCAGCTGGGGGACAGAGCAAGAGACCCAGTACTTC.

The rearrangement links TRBV18 to TRBJ2-7, with a weak D call TRBD1 (5 bases). The CDR3 consists of 18 residues. Germline V CDR1 and CDR2: KGHSH, LQKENI. V was clipped by 0 bases and J by 1 base, with 19 bases between them. The CDR3 nucleotides read TGTGCCAGCTCACCACCGACGCATAGGGGCAGGCCTTCCTACGAGCAGTACTTC. Translation: CASSPPTHRGRPSYEQYF.

This clonotype was seen more than once but under ten times. V is TRBV6-2 or TRBV6-3 and J is TRBJ2-5; 12 bases are shared with TRBD2. The junction had 9 bases not matched to a gene; V was cut back by 2 bases and J by 5 bases. Looked up from germline, CDR1 is MNHEY and CDR2 is SVGEGT. The CDR3 contains 17 residues. CDR3 protein: CASSYRLAGGPVETQYF. CDR3 coding DNA: TGTGCCAGCAGTTACAGGCTAGCGGGGGGGCCTGTGGAGACCCAGTACTTC.

This clonotype was observed a few times. DNA for the CDR3: TGTGCCAGCAGTTTAGCGCCGACAGGGGTCGGGGCCAACGTCCTGACTTTC. It specifies CASSLAPTGVGANVLTF. This chain joins TRBV12-3 or TRBV12-4 and TRBJ2-6; the match to TRBD1 covers 8 bases. This CDR3 region has 17 residues. V gave up 0 bases and J gave up 4 bases; unmatched junction bases: 5.

A few counts support this clonotype. This chain uses TRBV6-7 with TRBJ2-7; 10 bases map to TRBD1. TRBV6-7 is recorded as an ORF, its role being uncertain. Trimming at V came to 8 bases and at J to 1 base, leaving 5 bases not matched to a gene. The CDR3 sequence is 14 residues long. The CDR3 DNA reads TGTGCCAGCCCGAGACAGGGGGCTTCCTACGAGCAGTACTTC. This gives the protein CASPRQGASYEQYF.

This clonotype was seen a handful of times. This rearrangement joins TRBV7-2 to TRBJ2-7, with 13 nucleotides matching TRBD2. Germline V gene lookup returns CDR1 SGHTA and CDR2 FQGNSA. The CDR3 has 17 amino acids. With V trimmed by 5 bases and J by 0 bases, 7 bases remained unmatched. Here the CDR3 reads CASSHMTSGGYSYEQYF. CDR3 bases: TGTGCCAGCAGCCACATGACTAGCGGGGGGTACTCCTACGAGCAGTACTTC.

This clonotype was seen a few times. The chain joins TRBV27 to TRBJ1-5; the D gene is possibly TRBD1 (6 bases). This CDR3 is 14 amino acids long. Germline V lookup: CDR1 MNHEY, CDR2 SMNVEV (reference sequence). V shed 5 bases and J shed 6 bases, with 14 bases lying between them. CDR3 coding DNA: TGTGCCAGCAGTCTTTCGTCAGGGGTTCAGCCCCAGCATTTT. Residues: CASSLSSGVQPQHF.

The chain recombines TRBV10-3 with TRBJ2-7; 10 bases align to TRBD1. This CDR3 has 16 amino acids. The germline gives CDR1 ENHRY, CDR2 SYGVKD. V trimming: 5 bases; J trimming: 5 bases; junction bases outside the gene matches: 12. CDR3: CAISQTTGTGADEQYF. The CDR3 region has the DNA TGTGCCATCAGTCAGACCACCGGGACAGGGGCTGACGAGCAGTACTTC.

The CDR3 DNA is TGTGCCAGCAGTGCCGACACAGCTAACTATGGCTACACCTTC. Translated, it gives CASSADTANYGYTF. The rearrangement uses TRBV27 and TRBJ1-2, with unresolved D. Germline CDR1 and CDR2: MNHEY and SMNVEV (reference sequence). This CDR3 comprises 14 residues. The V end was cut by 5 bases, the J end by 0 bases, with 10 bases between.

This clonotype was observed a handful of times. The chain uses TRBV7-6 and TRBJ1-3; TRBD1 matches 7 bases. Germline values: CDR1 SGHVS, CDR2 FNYEAQ. The CDR3 totals 19 residues. The J segment lost 0 bases and the V segment lost 1 base, leaving 12 bases of the junction unmatched. The CDR3 region has the DNA TGTGCCAGCAGCTTAGGGTCCTGGACAGGCGGGGACTCTGGAAACACCATATATTTT. Translation gives CASSLGSWTGGDSGNTIYF.

The rearrangement joins TRBV7-8 to TRBJ2-3; 11 bases map to TRBD2. With V trimmed by 1 base and J by 2 bases, 5 bases remained unmatched. The germline gives CDR1 SGHVS, CDR2 FQNEAQ. CDR3 size: 17 residues. The chain's CDR3 is CASSLVASGGNTDTQYF. As DNA, the CDR3 is TGTGCCAGCAGCTTAGTTGCTAGCGGGGGGAACACAGATACGCAGTATTTT.

In this sample, this clonotype turned up a few times. This chain uses TRBV5-1 with TRBJ2-2; D unclear. The V and J ends lost 5 bases and 0 bases respectively, with 5 bases between them. This CDR3 has 13 amino acids. Germline loops: CDR1 SGHRS, CDR2 YFSETQ. This CDR3 is CASRGTNTGELFF. CDR3 DNA sequence: TGCGCCAGCAGAGGGACGAACACCGGGGAGCTGTTTTTT.

This clonotype appeared a few times. The genes are TRBV6-2 or TRBV6-3 and TRBJ1-5, with 7 bases lining up with TRBD1. CDR1 MNHEY and CDR2 SVGEGT come from the germline V gene. CDR3 length equals 18 residues. V lost 0 bases, J lost 0 bases, and 8 bases stayed unmatched. The CDR3, as DNA: TGTGCCAGCAGTTACTCCCGACAGGGACCATATAGCAATCAGCCCCAGCATTTT. Amino acids: CASSYSRQGPYSNQPQHF.

In this sample, this clonotype turned up a few times. V and J are TRBV14 and TRBJ2-7; possible D gene TRBD2, 5 bases. Looked up from germline, CDR1 is SGHDN and CDR2 is FVKESK. The CDR3 is 13 amino acids. V lost 3 bases and J 0 bases, leaving 6 bases between the germline ends. CDR3 DNA: TGTGCCAGCAGCCACGAGGGCTCCTACGAGCAGTACTTC. Encoded protein: CASSHEGSYEQYF.

Only one count was recorded for this clonotype. The rearrangement uses TRBV27 and TRBJ1-1, with 11 bases lining up with TRBD1. Trimming removed 2 bases from V and 5 bases from J; junction bases left unmatched: 10. Germline V gene lookup returns CDR1 MNHEY and CDR2 SMNVEV (reference sequence). CDR3 length equals 17 residues. The CDR3 region is CASSLGRDRGIKTEAFF. The CDR3 bases are TGTGCCAGCAGTTTAGGACGGGACAGGGGGATAAAAACTGAAGCTTTCTTT.

The rearrangement links TRBV7-3 to TRBJ2-3; perhaps TRBD2 as D (6 bases). CDR1 and CDR2 from the germline V gene are SGHTA and FQGTGA. This CDR3 is 17 amino acids long. Trimming pared 5 bases from V and 0 bases from J, leaving 18 bases between. CDR3 sequence reads: CASSPVREAPSTDTQYF. The CDR3 DNA reads TGTGCCAGCAGCCCCGTCAGGGAGGCCCCTAGCACAGATACGCAGTATTTT.

The genes are TRBV4-1 and TRBJ1-4, with D possibly being TRBD1 (6 bases). In germline, CDR1 is MGHRA, CDR2 YSYEKL. V shed 1 base and J shed 8 bases, with 11 bases lying between them. This CDR3 contains 14 residues. CDR3 protein: CASSQGQGREKLFF. The CDR3 DNA sequence: TGCGCCAGCAGCCAAGGGCAGGGGCGAGAAAAACTGTTTTTT.

The rearrangement links TRBV19 to TRBJ1-5; D not certain. From germline, CDR1 is LNHDA and CDR2 SQIVND (reference sequence). The CDR3 sequence is 13 residues long. With 7 bases removed from V and 6 bases from J, the gap between germline ends came to 13 bases. Here the CDR3 reads CASMDSGGQPQHF. The CDR3, as DNA: TGTGCCAGTATGGATAGCGGAGGTCAGCCCCAGCATTTT.

Comments on this clonotype: A much larger clone is a single base away; this may be a read error. This sequence joins TRBV28 and TRBJ2-7, with 8 positions matching TRBD1. CDR1 MDHEN and CDR2 SYDVKM come from the germline V gene. The CDR3 extends over 12 amino acids. V shed 5 bases, J shed 6 bases, and the junction held 3 bases outside the gene matches. CDR3 DNA sequence: TGTGCCAGCAGTCCACAGGGGGGCGAGCAGTACTTC. Translated, it gives CASSPQGGEQYF. Full variable domain (missing parts from reference TRBV28 and TRBJ2-7): DVKVTQSSRYLVKRTGEKVFLECVQDMDHENMFWYRQDPGLGLRLIYFSYDVKMKEKGDIPEGYSVSREKKERFSLILESASTNQTSMYLCASSPQGGEQYFGPGTRLTVT.

Only a few counts were recorded for this clonotype. The rearrangement links TRBV4-1 to TRBJ2-7; the D gene is possibly TRBD1 (5 bases). Deletions cut 4 bases from V and 0 bases from J, with 13 bases between. Germline-derived CDR1 and CDR2 are MGHRA and YSYEKL. This CDR3 has 15 amino acids. The CDR3 sequence: CASSLDRQSSYEQYF. CDR3 DNA: TGCGCCAGCAGCCTCGACAGACAAAGCTCCTACGAGCAGTACTTC.